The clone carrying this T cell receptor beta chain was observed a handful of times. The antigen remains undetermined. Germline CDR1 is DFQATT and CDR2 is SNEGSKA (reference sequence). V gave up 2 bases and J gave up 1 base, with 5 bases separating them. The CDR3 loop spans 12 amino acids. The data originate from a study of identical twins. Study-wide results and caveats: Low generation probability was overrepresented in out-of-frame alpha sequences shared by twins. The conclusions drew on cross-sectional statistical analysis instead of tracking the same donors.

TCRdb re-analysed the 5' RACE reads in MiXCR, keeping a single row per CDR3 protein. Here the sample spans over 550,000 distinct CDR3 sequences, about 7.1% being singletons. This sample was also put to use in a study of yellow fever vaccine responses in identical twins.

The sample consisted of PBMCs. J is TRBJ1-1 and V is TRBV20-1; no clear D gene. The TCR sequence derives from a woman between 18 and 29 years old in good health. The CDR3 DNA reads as TGCAGTGCTAGATTGGGGAACACTGAAGCTTTCTTT. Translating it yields CSARLGNTEAFF.